The text below deals with one T cell receptor beta chain. These data belong to a study of blood T cell repertoires in COVID-19. Background on the study: T cells, B-cell-depleted T cells, or PBMCs provided the cDNA or gDNA that served as material.

Germline assignment: CDR1 MNHEY and CDR2 SMNVEV (reference sequence). V dropped 5 bases and J dropped 8 bases, with 9 bases sitting between them. The CDR3 spans 11 residues. The repertoire was sequenced with immunoSEQ multiplex PCR; TCRdb's copy has only in-frame clones and lacks some. Of some 490,000 clones in the sample, over 75% were seen once. The gene calls are TRBV27 and TRBJ1-2; no definite D call. The sequencing sample was made of peripheral blood. This TCR was recovered from a human donor in a cohort sampled during active COVID-19. Here the CDR3 reads CASSAREGYTF. Written as DNA, the CDR3 is TGTGCCAGCAGTGCGCGGGAGGGCTACACCTTC.